These 8 T cell receptor beta chains were sequenced from one sample in a study of shared clonotypes between healthy human individuals. TCRdb keeps only in-frame clones here, not all; method: immunoSEQ multiplex PCR. The sample has about 2.1 million clones; 93% are singletons. Terminally differentiated effector memory CD45RA+ cells were excluded from the naive CD8 cells, which were CD45RO-negative and positively selected for CCR7. Input material: naive CD8+ T cells from PBMCs. The receptor set was obtained from a man aged 18 to 30 in good health. Some clones in this sample may be carry-over from other donors' samples.

This rearrangement joins TRBV6-6 to TRBJ2-3; possibly TRBD2 for D (6 bases). This CDR3 contains 14 residues. Trimming pared 6 bases from V and 4 bases from J, leaving 14 bases between. CDR1 MNHNY and CDR2 SVGAGI come from the germline V gene (reference sequence). This chain's CDR3 is CASRDGGEADTQYF. DNA for the CDR3: TGTGCCAGCAGAGACGGCGGGGAAGCAGATACGCAGTATTTT.

The chain has TRBV30 and TRBJ1-4; D not certain. The V end was cut by 5 bases, the J end by 4 bases, with 11 bases between. The CDR3 consists of 13 residues. Looked up from germline, CDR1 is GTSNPN and CDR2 is SVGIG (reference sequence). In nucleotides, the CDR3 is TGTGCCTGGCTTGAAGGTGGTAATGAAAAACTGTTTTTT. As protein: CAWLEGGNEKLFF.

Only one count was recorded for this clone. In the same sample, other DNA sequences code for this CDR3. The rearrangement links TRBV4-1 to TRBJ2-7, with D possibly TRBD2 on 5 matching bases. V shed 3 bases and J shed 0 bases, with 12 bases lying between them. In germline, CDR1 is MGHRA, CDR2 YSYEKL. The CDR3 totals 15 residues. CDR3 residues: CASSHRAGGSYEQYF. CDR3 nucleotides: TGCGCCAGCAGCCATCGGGCGGGCGGCTCCTACGAGCAGTACTTC.

CDR3 amino acids: CASSSSGWPYEQYF. Here the CDR3 DNA reads TGTGCCAGCAGCTCTAGCGGGTGGCCCTACGAGCAGTACTTC. The chain combines TRBV7-2 with TRBJ2-7; 8 bases are a match to TRBD2. Germline-derived CDR1 and CDR2 are SGHTA and FQGNSA. Trimming removed 4 bases from V and 2 bases from J; junction bases left unmatched: 4. The CDR3 is 14 amino acids.

This clone was seen a few times. The chain recombines TRBV7-3 with TRBJ2-2; 9 bases match TRBD1. The J segment lost 4 bases and the V segment lost 4 bases, leaving 7 bases of the junction unmatched. This CDR3 spans 16 amino acids. CDR1 and CDR2 from the germline V gene are SGHTA and FQGTGA. In DNA, the CDR3 is TGTGCCAGCAGCTCCCCACAGGGGGCATTCACCGGGGAGCTGTTTTTT. Protein product: CASSSPQGAFTGELFF. Looking up the rest from reference TRBV7-3 and TRBJ2-2 gives the full variable domain: GAGVSQTPSNKVTEKGKYVELRCDPISGHTALYWYRQSLGQGPEFLIYFQGTGAADDSGLPNDRFFAVRPEGSVSTLKIQRTERGDSAVYLCASSSPQGAFTGELFFGEGSRLTVL.

This chain joins TRBV9 and TRBJ2-7, with 9 positions matching TRBD1. V lost 3 bases, J lost 2 bases, and 6 bases stayed unmatched. The V gene's germline CDR1 is SGDLS and CDR2 YYNGEE. There are 15 residues in the CDR3. As DNA, the CDR3 is TGTGCCAGCAGCGGGTCGGGACAGGGTACCTACGAGCAGTACTTC. Protein: CASSGSGQGTYEQYF.

V is TRBV7-7 and J is TRBJ2-7; D is undetermined. With 3 bases removed from V and 4 bases from J, the gap between germline ends came to 10 bases. Germline CDR1 and CDR2: SSHAT and FNYEAQ (reference sequence). There are 13 residues in the CDR3. The CDR3 spells CASSFRIEYEQYF. The CDR3 coding sequence is TGTGCCAGCAGCTTTCGCATAGAATACGAGCAGTACTTC. Complete variable domain (other parts from reference TRBV7-7 and TRBJ2-7): GAGVSQSPRYKVTKRGQDVTLRCDPISSHATLYWYQQALGQGPEFLTYFNYEAQPDKSGLPSDRFSAERPEGSISTLTIQRTEQRDSAMYRCASSFRIEYEQYFGPGTRLTVT.

This rearrangement joins TRBV5-6 to TRBJ2-2; D gene ambiguous. Germline lookup yields CDR1 SGHDT and CDR2 YYEEEE. The CDR3 runs to 12 residues. V was clipped by 0 bases and J by 7 bases, with 4 bases between them. This chain's CDR3 is CASSLAVGELFF. CDR3 in DNA: TGTGCCAGCAGCTTGGCTGTCGGGGAGCTGTTTTTT.